The T cell receptor (beta chain) under discussion was sequenced for a study of prognosis after radiotherapy for stage I lung cancer. Study-wide background: No patient received concurrent therapy with stereotactic body radiotherapy.

The CDR3 extends over 13 amino acids. The germline V gene has CDR1 MNHEY and CDR2 SVGAGI. With 4 bases removed from V and 7 bases from J, the gap between germline ends came to 11 bases. CDR3 of TCR beta was amplified from genomic DNA via a two-round multiplex PCR. The authors ran first-round PCR with primers specific to each TRBV and TRBJ gene. TCRdb passed the multiplex PCR reads through MiXCR, listing each CDR3 protein once. The sample contains some 38,000 distinct CDR3 sequences, around a quarter of which appear only once. Study-wide results and limits: The study found lower Shannon entropy after stereotactic body radiation therapy in patients who developed distant metastases. Before stereotactic body radiation therapy the median unique TCR clone count was around 10,000, and afterwards it fell to several thousand.

By frequency in the sample, this clonotype is medium-sized. Its antigen is not known. The receptor was isolated from a donor of 50 years or more with non-small cell lung cancer. The rearrangement links TRBV6-5 to TRBJ1-5, with D perhaps TRBD1 (5 bases). The sequencing used PBMCs, collected before or after stereotactic body radiation therapy (not recorded which). In DNA, the CDR3 is TGTGCCAGCAGTTGGGGGAAAGGACAGCCCCAGCATTTT. As protein: CASSWGKGQPQHF.